This TCR beta chain was captured by sequencing in a study of cytomegalovirus exposure and HLA in healthy donors. It was with 60 Vbeta and 13 Jbeta primers that the PCR ran. Using immunoSEQ multiplex PCR, the repertoire was profiled, and TCRdb retains in-frame clones only, with some absent. The sample includes 110,000 to 150,000 clones, less than 85% of them seen just once. Trimming removed 4 bases from V and 4 bases from J; junction bases left unmatched: 6. The CDR3 is 14 residues long. The germline V gene has CDR1 SGHRS and CDR2 YFSETQ. Specimen: PBMCs. This sequence was found in a woman aged 50 to 65 in good health and CMV-seropositive. The chain combines TRBV5-1 with TRBJ1-2; 8 nucleotides line up with TRBD1. In nucleotides, the CDR3 is TGCGCCAGCAGCCTGGACAGGGCGATCTATGGCTACACCTTC. It is translated as CASSLDRAIYGYTF.